Following are 29 T cell receptor beta chains from one sample sequenced in a study of cytomegalovirus exposure and HLA in healthy donors. The PCR employed 60 Vbeta primers together with 13 Jbeta primers. Data came from immunoSEQ multiplex PCR; TCRdb stores just in-frame clones and leaves some out. The repertoire has 170,000 or so clones, approximately 85% of them found once; the top ten carry 4.8%. Sequencing used PBMCs. These receptors were collected from a girl between 5 and 17 years old in good health and CMV-seropositive.

CDR3 nucleotide sequence: TGTGCCAGCAGCGTCAAGGCGGCAAGCACAGATACGCAGTATTTT. Its translation is CASSVKAASTDTQYF. The genes are TRBV9 and TRBJ2-3; no reliable D call. Per germline, CDR1 SGDLS and CDR2 YYNGEE. This CDR3 contains 15 residues. V was clipped by 2 bases and J by 0 bases, with 10 bases between them.

The chain has TRBV5-8 and TRBJ1-4, with D perhaps TRBD1 (5 bases). Trimming removed 0 bases at V and 3 bases at J, with 12 bases between. The germline CDR1 and CDR2 sequences are SGHTS and YDEGEE. The CDR3 is made up of 16 amino acids. CDR3 in amino acids: CASSLVLRGSNEKLFF. The CDR3 DNA is TGTGCCAGCAGCTTGGTGCTTAGGGGCTCTAATGAAAAACTGTTTTTT. Combining the CDR3 with reference TRBV5-8 and TRBJ1-4 gives the whole variable domain EAGVTQSPTHLIKTRGQQATLRCSPISGHTSVYWYQQALGLGLQFLLWYDEGEERNRGNFPPRFSGRQFPNYSSELNVNALELEDSALYLCASSLVLRGSNEKLFFGSGTQLSVL.

Only a few counts were recorded for this clone. This chain connects TRBV30 to TRBJ1-4; the D is unclear. Between the trimmed V and J ends, which lost 1 base and 0 bases, there was a span of 6 bases. The CDR3 runs 14 residues. Germline-derived CDR1 and CDR2 are GTSNPN and SVGIG (reference sequence). The CDR3 protein is CAWSGPATNEKLFF. CDR3 coding DNA: TGTGCCTGGAGTGGTCCGGCAACTAATGAAAAACTGTTTTTT.

In this sample, this clone turned up a few times. The chain joins TRBV7-8 to TRBJ1-1; unclear D gene. This CDR3 spans 15 amino acids. CDR1 SGHVS and CDR2 FQNEAQ come from the germline V gene. The germline V and J ends were trimmed by 5 bases and 2 bases, with 15 bases remaining between them. CDR3 in amino acids: CASSPRTDGNTEAFF. CDR3 DNA sequence: TGTGCCAGCAGCCCGAGGACTGACGGTAACACTGAAGCTTTCTTT.

This clone has a single count. J is TRBJ2-2 and V is TRBV27; 8 bases fit TRBD2. This CDR3 contains 13 residues. Per the germline V gene, CDR1 is MNHEY and CDR2 is SMNVEV (reference sequence). V lost 8 bases and J lost 7; bases outside the gene matches: 6. CDR3 sequence: CASGAGGRGELFF. CDR3 DNA sequence: TGTGCCAGCGGTGCGGGGGGCCGCGGGGAGCTGTTTTTT.

This clone was recorded once. V gene TRBV5-4 combines with J gene TRBJ1-2; 8 bases are a match to TRBD1. The CDR3 sequence is 15 residues long. In germline, CDR1 is SGHNT, CDR2 YYREEE (reference sequence). Losses at the gene ends were 4 bases for V and 0 bases for J; bases not matched to a gene: 5. CDR3 sequence (DNA): TGTGCCAGCAGCGTCCAGGGGGCTCCTAACTATGGCTACACCTTC. Amino acids: CASSVQGAPNYGYTF.

The rearrangement links TRBV6-1 to TRBJ1-1; D remains ambiguous. The length of the CDR3 is 13 residues. Looked up from germline, CDR1 is MNHNS and CDR2 is SASEGT. Trimming removed 8 bases at V and 6 bases at J, with 16 bases between. DNA for the CDR3: TGTGCCAGCGTATATCTTCCCCAGGCTGAAGCTTTCTTT. Translating gives CASVYLPQAEAFF.

This rearrangement joins TRBV27 to TRBJ2-3; 9 nucleotides agree with TRBD2. The germline V gene has CDR1 MNHEY and CDR2 SMNVEV (reference sequence). This CDR3 has 16 amino acids. J was trimmed by 1 base and V by 6 bases; bases with no gene match: 8. CDR3 in amino acids: CASSLFVAGGTDTQYF. The CDR3, as DNA: TGTGCCAGCAGCCTGTTTGTAGCGGGGGGCACAGATACGCAGTATTTT.

As concerns this clone: The same CDR3 also results from other DNA sequences found in this sample. V gene TRBV5-1 combines with J gene TRBJ1-1, with TRBD1 matching 8 bases. The CDR3 spans 14 residues. Germline loops: CDR1 SGHRS, CDR2 YFSETQ. With 4 bases clipped from V and 1 base from J, the junction kept 3 bases outside the gene matches. The CDR3 DNA reads TGCGCCAGCAGCCCAGGACAGGGGAACACTGAAGCTTTCTTT. Its protein product is CASSPGQGNTEAFF.

V usage is TRBV5-1 and J usage is TRBJ1-6; tentatively, D is TRBD1 (6 bases). Germline V lookup: CDR1 SGHRS, CDR2 YFSETQ. V was trimmed by 0 bases and J by 9 bases, leaving 16 bases between them. This CDR3 contains 16 residues. The CDR3 spells CASSLVSGVRISPLHF. CDR3 coding DNA: TGCGCCAGCAGCTTGGTATCAGGGGTGAGGATTTCACCCCTCCACTTT.

The rearrangement links TRBV6-6 to TRBJ2-7; the D gene is possibly TRBD2 (6 bases). Germline V lookup: CDR1 MNHNY, CDR2 SVGAGI (reference sequence). This CDR3 region has 14 residues. Trimming took 5 bases from V and 0 from J, leaving 11 bases between them. The CDR3 nucleotides are TGTGCCAGCAGTCTGGCGGGACCCTCCTACGAGCAGTACTTC. Encoded protein: CASSLAGPSYEQYF.

V and J are TRBV7-9 and TRBJ1-1; unclear D gene. Trimming cost V 2 bases and J 1 base, with 8 bases left between them. Germline CDR1 and CDR2: SEHNR and FQNEAQ (reference sequence). The CDR3 length is 14 residues. CDR3 sequence reads: CASSLSGQNTEAFF. As DNA, the CDR3 is TGTGCCAGCAGCTTATCTGGGCAGAACACTGAAGCTTTCTTT. The entire variable domain, with the rest obtained from reference TRBV7-9 and TRBJ1-1, is as follows: DTGVSQNPRHKITKRGQNVTFRCDPISEHNRLYWYRQTLGQGPEFLTYFQNEAQLEKSRLLSDRFSAERPKGSFSTLEIQRTEQGDSAMYLCASSLSGQNTEAFFGQGTRLTVV.

This clone was observed a single time. The rearrangement links TRBV6-1 to TRBJ2-3; 12 nucleotides agree with TRBD2. The trim removed 4 bases at V and 4 bases at J, leaving 3 bases unmatched. The CDR3 is 15 amino acids. Looked up from germline, CDR1 is MNHNS and CDR2 is SASEGT. CDR3 nucleotide sequence: TGTGCCAGCAGTGGACTAGCGGGGGTCCCAGATACGCAGTATTTT. It translates to CASSGLAGVPDTQYF.

This rearrangement joins TRBV19 to TRBJ1-6; a weak D match, TRBD1 (6 bases). Trimming pared 4 bases from V and 8 bases from J, leaving 15 bases between. The V gene's germline CDR1 is LNHDA and CDR2 SQIVND (reference sequence). The CDR3 has 15 amino acids. The CDR3 is CASSTYRDGDSPLHF. CDR3 DNA sequence: TGTGCCAGTAGTACTTACAGGGATGGGGATTCACCCCTCCACTTT.

The chain is built from TRBV10-3 and TRBJ1-1, with a weak D call TRBD1 (6 bases). This CDR3 is 13 amino acids long. Trimming removed 10 bases from V and 1 base from J, with 13 bases in between. Germline V CDR1 and CDR2: ENHRY, SYGVKD. The CDR3 region is CATKTGRNTEAFF. DNA of the CDR3: TGTGCCACCAAGACAGGACGGAACACTGAAGCTTTCTTT.

This chain joins TRBV6-1 and TRBJ1-1; 7 positions agree with TRBD1. Unmatched junction bases numbered 12, after V lost 6 bases and J lost 8 bases. The germline V gene encodes CDR1 MNHNS and CDR2 SASEGT. The CDR3 has 14 amino acids. The chain's CDR3 is CASSPGQYHGEAFF. The CDR3 DNA sequence: TGTGCCAGCAGCCCGGGACAGTACCATGGGGAAGCTTTCTTT.

The genes are TRBV19 and TRBJ2-3, with TRBD1 identical over 7 bases. CDR3 length: 16 amino acids. Looked up from germline, CDR1 is LNHDA and CDR2 is SQIVND (reference sequence). Germline trimming cut 5 bases from V and 5 bases from J; bases unmatched to any gene: 13. CDR3 amino acids: CASSFTLGGLGDTQYF. The CDR3 DNA reads TGTGCCAGTAGTTTCACGTTAGGGGGCTTAGGAGATACGCAGTATTTT.

The chain is built from TRBV25-1 and TRBJ2-1; 8 nucleotides line up with TRBD2. V was pared by 5 bases and J by 0 bases, with 6 bases of the junction left unmatched. This CDR3 is built from 16 residues. The V gene's germline CDR1 is MGHDK and CDR2 SYGVNS. For the CDR3, the DNA is TGTGCCAGCAGTACCCTCGCGGGGGGCTCCTACAATGAGCAGTTCTTC. Protein product: CASSTLAGGSYNEQFF.

In this sample, this clone turned up a few times. The V gene is TRBV28, the J gene TRBJ1-5; TRBD1 matches 7 bases. The CDR3 length is 17 residues. Germline values: CDR1 MDHEN, CDR2 SYDVKM. Trimming at V came to 4 bases and at J to 3 bases, leaving 12 bases not matched to a gene. The CDR3 reads CASSSYHRGRANQPQHF. As DNA, the CDR3 is TGTGCCAGCAGTTCTTATCACAGGGGAAGGGCCAATCAGCCCCAGCATTTT.

V is TRBV15 and J is TRBJ2-7, with a possible D match to TRBD2 (5 bases). The germline CDR1 and CDR2 sequences are LNHNV and YYDKDF (reference sequence). The CDR3 has 16 amino acids. V lost 0 bases to trimming and J lost 3 bases, with 15 bases between them. CDR3 DNA: TGTGCCACCAGCAGAGATGCGGGCACGTCTCACTACGAGCAGTACTTC. Its translation is CATSRDAGTSHYEQYF.

V gene TRBV18 combines with J gene TRBJ2-5; D may be TRBD1 (6 bases). Looked up from germline, CDR1 is KGHSH and CDR2 is LQKENI. This CDR3 comprises 16 residues. V lost 6 bases to trimming and J lost 5 bases, with 22 bases between them. Here the CDR3 reads CASSSTGTRLLETQYF. The DNA of the CDR3 is TGTGCCAGCTCTTCGACCGGGACAAGATTACTCGAGACCCAGTACTTC. The full variable domain, completed using reference TRBV18 and TRBJ2-5, is NAGVMQNPRHLVRRRGQEARLRCSPMKGHSHVYWYRQLPEEGLKFMVYLQKENIIDESGMPKERFSAEFPKEGPSILRIQQVVRGDSAAYFCASSSTGTRLLETQYFGPGTRLLVL.

This chain connects TRBV27 to TRBJ2-7; 8 bases agree with TRBD2. CDR1 and CDR2 from the germline V gene are MNHEY and SMNVEV (reference sequence). This CDR3 contains 15 residues. Trimming at V came to 3 bases and at J to 4 bases, leaving 8 bases not matched to a gene. The CDR3 DNA is TGTGCCAGCAGTTTTAGGGGAGCGGGGGATTACGAGCAGTACTTC. This encodes CASSFRGAGDYEQYF.

This clone was seen a single time. The genes are TRBV19 and TRBJ1-5; 7 bases map to TRBD1. V shed 7 bases, J shed 0 bases, and the junction held 3 bases outside the gene matches. Germline values: CDR1 LNHDA, CDR2 SQIVND (reference sequence). This CDR3 contains 14 residues. CDR3 loop: CASMGDSSNQPQHF. The CDR3 region has the DNA TGTGCCAGTATGGGGGACAGTAGCAATCAGCCCCAGCATTTT.

The CDR3 DNA is TGTGCCAGCAGCGCCCAGCCGGGACAGGGCCCCAATGAGCAGTTCTTC. Its protein product is CASSAQPGQGPNEQFF. This chain links TRBV7-9 with TRBJ2-1, with 9 bases aligning to TRBD1. The V gene's germline CDR1 is SEHNR and CDR2 FQNEAQ (reference sequence). Losses at the gene ends were 5 bases for V and 6 bases for J; bases not matched to a gene: 11. The length of the CDR3 is 16 residues.

J is TRBJ1-2 and V is TRBV5-1, with D perhaps TRBD1 (6 bases). Germline CDR1 reads SGHRS; CDR2 reads YFSETQ. Trimming shortened V by 4 bases and J by 4 bases, and 11 bases separated the two germline ends. The CDR3 sequence is 13 residues long. Here the CDR3 reads CASSTLDSYGYTF. For the CDR3, the DNA is TGCGCCAGCAGCACCCTGGACAGCTATGGCTACACCTTC.

The CDR3 spells CASRWDSKNQQYF. DNA for the CDR3: TGTGCCAGCAGGTGGGACAGCAAGAATCAGCAGTACTTC. The V and J genes are TRBV2 and TRBJ2-7; TRBD1 agrees at 7 bases. Germline lookup yields CDR1 SNHLY and CDR2 FYNNEI. V shed 6 bases, J shed 8 bases, and the junction held 10 bases outside the gene matches. This CDR3 is 13 amino acids long.

This clone came up once. DNA of the CDR3: TGTGCCAGCAGCGTAGCTGGGGCGGGGGGGGAGCAGTATTTT. It is translated as CASSVAGAGGEQYF. The V call is TRBV9, the J call TRBJ2-3; 9 bases match TRBD2. Looked up from germline, CDR1 is SGDLS and CDR2 is YYNGEE. Trimming cost V 0 bases and J 11 bases; bases outside gene matches: 7. The CDR3 consists of 14 residues.

The chain recombines TRBV14 with TRBJ2-3, with 9 bases lining up with TRBD2. CDR3 size: 15 residues. J gave up 1 base and V 4 bases, and 3 bases lay outside the gene matches. Germline CDR1 and CDR2: SGHDN and FVKESK. CDR3 nucleotides: TGTGCCAGCAGCCTGCGGGGGGGCCGCACAGATACGCAGTATTTT. Protein product: CASSLRGGRTDTQYF.

The gene calls are TRBV4-1 and TRBJ2-5; D unclear. This CDR3 is built from 13 residues. Germline V gene lookup returns CDR1 MGHRA and CDR2 YSYEKL. V dropped 4 bases and J dropped 5 bases, with 11 bases sitting between them. CDR3: CASSRSVPETQYF. In nucleotides, the CDR3 is TGCGCCAGCAGCCGCTCGGTACCCGAGACCCAGTACTTC.